This T cell receptor beta chain was sequenced for a study of siplizumab effects on memory and regulatory T cells. Whole-study results and caveats: The study found naive T cells seemingly more diverse than memory cells and seemingly major alloresponse contributors.

The data were produced by immunoSEQ multiplex PCR, yet TCRdb's version contains in-frame clones alone and is incomplete. The sample holds approximately 110,000 clones, approximately 94% seen once. On this clone itself: Antigen unknown.

Trimming cost V 2 bases and J 5 bases, with 10 bases left between them. The CDR3 contains 14 residues. The germline gives CDR1 SGHTA, CDR2 FQGNSA. The clonotype originates from a human donor in good health. Sequenced sample: CD4+ T cells sorted from blood. J is TRBJ1-5 and V is TRBV7-2; possibly TRBD1 for D (5 bases). CDR3 sequence (DNA): TGTGCCAGCAGCTTATGGGGGAACGATCAGCCCCAGCATTTT. Its translation is CASSLWGNDQPQHF.